This TCR beta chain was captured by sequencing in a study of blood T cell repertoires in COVID-19. Study summary: Sites across the United States, Italy and Spain contributed samples from acute and convalescent COVID-19. T cells, B-cell-depleted T cells, or PBMCs supplied cDNA or gDNA.

In the original workflow: Quantification of nucleated cells was approximated via reference gene primer amplification. Assay: immunoSEQ multiplex PCR; the TCRdb copy retains only in-frame clones and omits some. V and J calls and clone size come straight from that table; D and trimming were deduced from the DNA. This sample has 220,000 or so clones; around 80% occur once, and the top ten carry 1.9%. The ends lost 9 bases at V and 2 bases at J; junction bases unmatched: 14. The CDR3 spans 16 residues. V gene TRBV5-3 combines with J gene TRBJ2-1; 7 bases line up with TRBD2. TRBV5-3 is recorded as an ORF, its role being uncertain. Material for sequencing was peripheral blood. The receptor was derived from a woman older than 75 with acute or convalescent COVID-19. The CDR3 DNA is TGTGCCACTACTCTTGCAGGCGGGAGAACCTACAATGAGCAGTTCTTC. Encoded protein: CATTLAGGRTYNEQFF.